Below, 13 T cell receptor beta chains from the same sample are listed, as sequenced in a study of T cells in Graves' hyperthyroidism and ophthalmopathy. Researchers took RNA transcripts and amplified the TCR beta CDR3 regions from them. In the first-round RT-PCR of the TCR CDR3, the HTBI primer set was used. MiXCR, run by TCRdb on the multiplex PCR reads, gives a single entry per CDR3 protein. The repertoire holds 530,000 or so distinct CDR3 sequences, with more than 15% as singletons. Material for sequencing was blood. The origin of the receptors is a woman between 18 and 30 years old with Graves' ophthalmopathy.

The chain links TRBV2 to TRBJ1-4, with 10 bases that match TRBD1. The CDR3 totals 18 residues. V gave up 0 bases and J gave up 5 bases; unmatched junction bases: 9. Per germline, CDR1 SNHLY and CDR2 FYNNEI. The CDR3 protein is CASSEALFGQGGNEKLFF. The DNA for the CDR3 is TGTGCCAGCAGTGAAGCCCTTTTCGGACAGGGGGGGAATGAAAAACTGTTTTTT.

This clonotype was counted between two and nine times. The genes are TRBV29-1 and TRBJ1-2, with D unclear. Trimming pared 4 bases from V and 6 bases from J, leaving 9 bases between. The CDR3 is made up of 11 amino acids. Germline lookup yields CDR1 SQVTM and CDR2 ANQGSEA. The CDR3 coding sequence is TGCAGCGTTGTGGACGCTAATGGCTACACCTTC. Translating gives CSVVDANGYTF.

The rearrangement joins TRBV12-3 or TRBV12-4 to TRBJ1-3; D is unresolved. V was clipped by 3 bases and J by 0 bases, with 18 bases between them. This CDR3 region has 18 residues. CDR3 coding DNA: TGTGCCAGCAGTTTTACCCCACTAATGTCCGTCTCTGGAAACACCATATATTTT. This codes for CASSFTPLMSVSGNTIYF.

Comments on this clonotype: The junction departs from the called germline gene at one end, perhaps through a read error. The gene calls are TRBV7-3 and TRBJ2-2; TRBD2 is a possible D gene (6 bases). Looked up from germline, CDR1 is SGHTA and CDR2 is FQGTGA. CDR3 length: 15 residues. The CDR3 DNA sequence: TGTGCCAGCAGCAGACGATCGCCGAACACCGGGGGGCTGTTTTTT. It encodes CASSRRSPNTGGLFF.

This clonotype was recorded at least ten times. The rearrangement joins TRBV19 to TRBJ1-1, with 8 bases that match TRBD1. J gave up 1 base and V 4 bases, and 5 bases lay outside the gene matches. The CDR3 totals 15 residues. Germline assignment: CDR1 LNHDA and CDR2 SQIVND (reference sequence). Written as DNA, the CDR3 is TGTGCCAGTAGTACCGGACAGGGCCGGAACACTGAAGCTTTCTTT. Encoded protein: CASSTGQGRNTEAFF.

There are many counts of this clonotype. The rearrangement joins TRBV18 to TRBJ2-7, with D possibly TRBD2 on 6 matching bases. Trimming pared 6 bases from V and 3 bases from J, leaving 12 bases between. This CDR3 spans 13 amino acids. Germline loops: CDR1 KGHSH, CDR2 LQKENI. The CDR3 protein is CASSHRDFYEQYF. In DNA form, the CDR3 reads TGTGCCAGCTCCCACCGGGACTTCTACGAGCAGTACTTC.

There are many counts of this clonotype. The chain recombines TRBV28 with TRBJ2-5; the D gene is possibly TRBD2 (5 bases). Trimming removed 5 bases at V and 1 base at J, with 8 bases between. The CDR3 is made up of 13 amino acids. The germline CDR1 and CDR2 sequences are MDHEN and SYDVKM. This CDR3 reads CASSTRIQETQYF. The CDR3 DNA reads TGTGCCAGCAGTACTAGGATCCAAGAGACCCAGTACTTC.

The chain recombines TRBV20-1 with TRBJ2-5, with 10 bases matching TRBD2. Per the germline V gene, CDR1 is DFQATT and CDR2 is SNEGSKA (reference sequence). The CDR3 spans 14 residues. The V segment lost 6 bases and the J segment 6 bases; nucleotides outside the gene matches: 10. The CDR3 region is CSAAQGAGGQTQYF. In DNA, the CDR3 is TGCAGTGCAGCTCAAGGAGCGGGGGGGCAGACCCAGTACTTC.

This clonotype was seen at least ten times. V usage is TRBV28 and J usage is TRBJ1-1, with TRBD1 as a possible D gene (6 bases). The CDR3 contains 14 residues. Germline CDR1 is MDHEN and CDR2 is SYDVKM. With 6 bases removed from V and 1 base from J, the gap between germline ends came to 12 bases. DNA for the CDR3: TGTGCCAGCAGCAAGACAGGAAGGAACACTGAAGCTTTCTTT. Translated, it gives CASSKTGRNTEAFF.

This clonotype appeared many times. The rearrangement joins TRBV5-1 to TRBJ2-7, with D possibly being TRBD1 or TRBD2 (5 bases each). The CDR3 length is 15 residues. Germline V gene lookup returns CDR1 SGHRS and CDR2 YFSETQ. Trimming removed 2 bases from V and 6 bases from J, with 18 bases in between. The CDR3 loop is CASSLELGTLGEQYF. The CDR3 DNA follows: TGCGCCAGCAGCTTAGAACTCGGGACGTTGGGCGAGCAGTACTTC.

As concerns this clonotype: At one of its ends the junction is not consistent with the germline gene, which may arise from a read error. The CDR3 DNA reads TGTGCCAGCAGTTACTCGGGGCCGAACACCGGGGAGCTGTCTTTT. Its protein product is CASSYSGPNTGELSF. The chain is built from TRBV6-5 and TRBJ2-2; D possibly matches TRBD1 or TRBD2 (5 bases each). The CDR3 has 15 residues. Germline assignment: CDR1 MNHEY and CDR2 SVGAGI.

Concerning this clonotype itself: A much larger clonotype is one base distant, so this may be a read error. The chain combines TRBV6-1 with TRBJ1-1; D gene uncertain. This CDR3 contains 13 residues. V was clipped by 3 bases and J by 0 bases, with 5 bases between them. Per germline, CDR1 MNHNS and CDR2 SASEGT. The CDR3 DNA is TGTGCCAGCAGTGATTGGGTGAACACTGAAGCTTTCTTT. Its translation is CASSDWVNTEAFF.

The chain uses TRBV12-3 or TRBV12-4 and TRBJ2-7; TRBD1 agrees at 8 bases. Trimming at V came to 5 bases and at J to 3 bases, leaving 6 bases not matched to a gene. The CDR3 runs to 14 residues. The CDR3 loop is CASSEAGGYYEQYF. The CDR3 bases are TGTGCCAGCAGTGAGGCAGGGGGCTACTACGAGCAGTACTTC.